This T cell receptor (beta chain) was observed in a study of CD8 T cells in Susac syndrome (dated by TCRdb to the late 2010s). Background on the whole study: The study used repertoire sequencing to test whether antigen drove CD8+ T cell activation and differentiation in Susac syndrome. Study-wide findings and limitations: The TCR sequencing and HLA analysis was acknowledged to have included a relatively small number of individuals.

CDR1 and CDR2 (LNHDA, SQIVND) derive from the germline V gene (reference sequence). The CDR3 holds 15 amino acids from the cysteine to the phenylalanine. Solely the CDR3 DNA is kept, with 45 bases framed from the first base. V loses 3 bases, J loses 4 bases, and the germline ends lie 16 bases apart. This clonotype was counted once. What antigen it recognizes has not been identified. No base quality values were provided; no much bigger clone lies one nucleotide off. One read represents weak support. Peripheral blood CD8+ and CD4+ T cells from healthy donors, Susac syndrome patients and multiple sclerosis patients were profiled by high-throughput TCR beta sequencing. Treatment-naive patients with stable or active relapsing-remitting disease fulfilling revised McDonald criteria were used as multiple sclerosis controls. CD8+ TEMRA cells were enriched by FACS, while bulk CD8+ and CD4+ T cells were purified by magnetic negative isolation. Blood was collected in EDTA tubes and processed within 24 hours, with PBMCs isolated through density gradient centrifugation. PBMCs intended for TCR sequencing were cryopreserved in liquid nitrogen and thawed later in a water bath at 37 degrees C. The sorted or isolated CD4+, CD8+ and CD8+ TEMRA cells reached a purity of at least 90%.

RNA was extracted with the RNeasy kit and about 0.5 to 1 ug was reverse transcribed using random hexamers. The immunoSEQ multiplex PCR assay, which covers 54 Vbeta and 13 Jbeta segments, was used to amplify TCR beta CDR3 regions. PCR amplification bias was corrected by using a synthetic template baseline for primer optimization and computational correction. The paper's processing steps were these. Reads were annotated to V, D and J genes per IMGT and analyzed with immunoSEQ Analyzer, keeping only productive sequences. To calculate clonality, Shannon entropy was normalized by log2 of the number of productive unique sequences and then subtracted from one. Public and private clones were assessed among the 100 most prevalent clones of each patient and control. Clones were defined as Susac-specific when absent from the healthy and MS cohorts, from approximately 970 published viral clones and from other ImmuneACCESS disease sequences. TCRdb handled the public reads itself, with Q25 trimming in fastp and clone calling in MiXCR, and kept productive beta chains. Every distinct CDR3 protein forms one entry, paired with its most common genes and DNA. TCRdb's processing, not the authors', yielded these V and J calls. This sample holds under 150,000 distinct CDR3 sequences; approximately 94% were observed only once. The top ten clonotypes cover roughly 0.13% of the sample.

The sequenced sample consisted of CD4+ T cells from PBMCs. The source is a human donor with multiple sclerosis. The chain is assembled from TRBV19 and TRBJ2-7; the best D guess is TRBD1, with 5 bases matching. The CDR3 protein is CASSIADRPQYEQYF. The DNA is as follows: TGTGCCAGTAGTATCGCCGACAGACCCCAATACGAGCAGTACTTC.